The source of this T cell receptor (beta chain) is a study of blood T cells in healthy people across ages. V lost 3 bases and J lost 1; bases outside the gene matches: 9. The CDR3 has 18 amino acids. Per germline, CDR1 KGHSH and CDR2 LQKENI. Comment on this clonotype: Its antigen is unknown.

Then a second PCR, running roughly 7 to 11 cycles, was carried out with a sample-barcoded 5' primer and a J-beta primer mix. Tags on each cDNA molecule came from a template-switch adaptor with 12 random nucleotides. Samples each returned at least 3 million CDR3-containing paired-end reads. TCRdb ran MiXCR on the 5' RACE reads and lists one entry per CDR3 protein. Found here are 920,000 or so distinct CDR3 sequences, 40% to 50% of them singletons; the top ten hold approximately 20%. Study results and caveats: Both higher diversity and more naive CD4+ cells marked long-lived donors when set against aged donors.

The specimen sequenced was blood. The receptor comes from a woman aged 60-75 years in good health. The J gene is TRBJ2-5, the V gene TRBV18; 12 bases fit TRBD2. The CDR3, as DNA: TGTGCCAGCTCACCTACGACTAGCGGGAGAGCAACCCAAGAGACCCAGTACTTC. Protein: CASSPTTSGRATQETQYF.